This T cell receptor (beta chain) derives from a study of shared clonotypes between healthy human individuals. The data were produced by immunoSEQ multiplex PCR, yet TCRdb's version contains in-frame clones alone and is incomplete. The sample lists about a million clones, approximately 76% occurring once. Negatively enriched CD4+ T cells were divided by CD45RA into naive and memory. Regarding this clone: Its antigen is not known.

V lost 0 bases and J lost 4, with 12 bases in between. This CDR3 has 15 amino acids. Germline V gene data show CDR1 as SGDLS and CDR2 as YYNGEE. Study findings and constraints: The sampled material consisted only of blood, and tissue repertoires are likely to differ.

Sequencing used memory CD4+ T cells sorted from blood. The subset was: CD45RA-negative fraction. The chain has TRBV9 and TRBJ2-3; D may correspond to TRBD1 or TRBD2 (6 bases each). The clonotype was recovered from a man aged 18 to 29 in good health. CDR3 residues: CASSVAGGPADTQYF. CDR3 DNA: TGTGCCAGCAGCGTAGCCGGGGGCCCAGCAGATACGCAGTATTTT.